Listed below are T cell receptor beta chains from one sample, sequenced in a study of cytomegalovirus exposure and HLA in healthy donors. Assay: immunoSEQ multiplex PCR; the TCRdb copy retains only in-frame clones and omits some. The sample has 200,000 to 250,000 clones; approximately 82% are singletons. Sequenced material: PBMCs. All receptors derive from a middle-aged woman in good health and CMV-seronegative. Each CDR3 is given with its conserved first and last residue. D genes are given only for firm matches. Clone size is given for some rows only: seen once, a few or many times, or a class if the clone is expanded.

.	TRBV29-1	.	TRBJ1-4	CSVVIGQSGEKLFF	TGCAGCGTTGTCATAGGACAGTCCGGCGAAAAACTGTTTTTT
.	TRBV29-1	.	TRBJ1-2	CSVDNLNYGYTF	TGCAGCGTTGATAACCTAAACTATGGCTACACCTTC
.	TRBV5-1	.	TRBJ1-3	CASSLKATASGNTIYF	TGCGCCAGCAGCTTGAAAGCCACAGCCTCTGGAAACACCATATATTTT
.	TRBV5-1	.	TRBJ1-1	CASSLEAGAVNTEAFF	TGCGCCAGCAGCTTGGAGGCGGGGGCGGTGAACACTGAAGCTTTCTTT
.	TRBV9	.	TRBJ2-5	CASSVDRVEETQYF	TGTGCCAGCAGCGTAGACAGGGTAGAAGAGACCCAGTACTTC
TRBD1	TRBV30	.	TRBJ1-4	CAWSKTGGDEKLFF	TGTGCCTGGAGTAAAACAGGGGGTGATGAAAAACTGTTTTTT
TRBD1	TRBV10-3	.	TRBJ1-6	CAISRTGPDSYNSPLHF	TGTGCCATCAGTAGGACAGGGCCGGACTCCTATAATTCACCCCTCCACTTT
TRBD1	TRBV27	.	TRBJ1-2	CASTQGAHGYGYTF	TGTGCCAGCACTCAGGGGGCGCATGGCTATGGCTACACCTTC
TRBD1	TRBV6-5	.	TRBJ1-6	CATGQARSPLHF	TGTGCCACCGGACAGGCGCGATCACCCCTCCACTTT
.	TRBV7-2	.	TRBJ2-7	CASSLNQGPGEQYF	TGTGCCAGCAGCTTAAACCAGGGTCCGGGCGAGCAGTACTTC
.	TRBV6-1	.	TRBJ1-2	CASSEYLRGYTF	TGTGCCAGCAGTGAATATTTGCGGGGCTACACCTTC
TRBD1	TRBV5-1	.	TRBJ2-4	CASSLQQGGHNIQYF	TGCGCCAGCAGCCTCCAACAGGGGGGACATAACATTCAGTACTTC
.	TRBV6-1	few	TRBJ2-4	CAIRHLAKNIQYF	TGTGCCATCCGACACCTAGCCAAAAACATTCAGTACTTC
.	TRBV6-5	few	TRBJ2-1	CASSYGTGFSEQFF	TGTGCCAGCAGTTACGGAACAGGGTTCAGTGAGCAGTTCTTC
.	TRBV30	once	TRBJ2-2	CAWRVRGLWTGELFF	TGTGCCTGGAGAGTTAGGGGCCTTTGGACCGGGGAGCTGTTTTTT
.	TRBV6-5	many	TRBJ1-1	CASSVSRGSTEAFF	TGTGCCAGCAGTGTTTCCAGGGGTAGCACTGAAGCTTTCTTT
.	TRBV7-9	.	TRBJ2-7	CASSLRTALPVGYEQYF	TGTGCCAGCAGCTTAAGGACAGCCCTTCCCGTCGGCTACGAGCAGTACTTC
TRBD1	TRBV19	.	TRBJ2-6	CASSIWRRSRGIEGANVLTF	TGTGCCAGTAGTATTTGGAGGAGAAGCAGGGGGATTGAGGGGGCCAACGTCCTGACTTTC
TRBD2	TRBV5-6	.	TRBJ2-5	CASSLTLMGGKETQYF	TGTGCCAGCAGCTTGACACTCATGGGGGGGAAAGAGACCCAGTACTTC
.	TRBV30	.	TRBJ1-3	CAWSPWALPGNTIYF	TGTGCCTGGAGCCCCTGGGCACTCCCTGGAAACACCATATATTTT
TRBD1	TRBV9	.	TRBJ2-6	CASSVRDRGAGANVLTF	TGTGCCAGCAGCGTCCGGGACAGGGGAGCCGGGGCCAACGTCCTGACTTTC
.	TRBV5-4	.	TRBJ1-1	CASSLIGNTEAFF	TGTGCCAGCAGCCTCATCGGTAACACTGAAGCTTTCTTT
.	TRBV7-3	.	TRBJ2-3	CASSSTATDTQYF	TGTGCCAGCAGCTCGACAGCGACAGATACGCAGTATTTT
.	TRBV9	.	TRBJ1-1	CASSVGDYTEAFF	TGTGCCAGCAGCGTAGGGGACTACACTGAAGCTTTCTTT
.	TRBV4-3	.	TRBJ2-7	CASSQAGYPDYEQYF	TGCGCCAGCAGCCAAGCAGGGTATCCCGACTACGAGCAGTACTTC
TRBD1	TRBV11-2	.	TRBJ1-1	CASSFQTGGRTEAFF	TGTGCCAGCAGCTTCCAGACAGGGGGCCGGACTGAAGCTTTCTTT
.	TRBV5-4	.	TRBJ1-6	CASSWGGNSYNSPLHF	TGTGCCAGCAGCTGGGGGGGGAACTCCTATAATTCACCCCTCCACTTT
TRBD2	TRBV15	.	TRBJ2-7	CATSYAGGREYF	TGTGCCACCAGTTACGCGGGGGGCAGGGAGTACTTC
.	TRBV5-5	few	TRBJ1-2	CASSLRTSANYGYTF	TGTGCCAGCAGCTTACGGACAAGTGCTAACTATGGCTACACCTTC
.	TRBV2	.	TRBJ2-7	CASRGTGLEQYF	TGTGCCAGCAGGGGAACAGGGCTCGAGCAGTACTTC
TRBD2	TRBV6-6	.	TRBJ2-1	CASRVGLADYNEQFF	TGTGCCAGCAGGGTGGGACTAGCAGACTACAATGAGCAGTTCTTC
.	TRBV11-2	.	TRBJ1-6	CASSLFRGGSPLHF	TGTGCCAGCAGCTTATTCAGGGGTGGATCACCCCTCCACTTT
TRBD2	TRBV2	.	TRBJ2-3	CASSVPAGGGADTQYF	TGTGCCAGCAGTGTCCCCGCGGGGGGGGGTGCAGATACGCAGTATTTT
.	TRBV2	.	TRBJ2-3	CASSGATRADTQYF	TGTGCCAGCAGTGGAGCCACTCGGGCAGATACGCAGTATTTT
.	TRBV7-2	.	TRBJ1-1	CASSSTRINTEAFF	TGTGCCAGCAGCTCGACCAGGATTAACACTGAAGCTTTCTTT
.	TRBV18	.	TRBJ2-2	CASSPITGSTGELFF	TGTGCCAGCTCACCTATCACAGGGTCCACCGGGGAGCTGTTTTTT
.	TRBV10-1	once	TRBJ1-4	CASSAPGEEEKLFF	TGCGCCAGCAGTGCCCCCGGCGAGGAGGAAAAACTGTTTTTT
.	TRBV9	.	TRBJ1-3	CASSVGVGGSSGNTIYF	TGTGCCAGCAGCGTAGGAGTGGGCGGGAGCTCTGGAAACACCATATATTTT
.	TRBV19	.	TRBJ2-5	CASSIGRGSVETQYF	TGTGCCAGTAGTATCGGGCGGGGTTCGGTAGAGACCCAGTACTTC
.	TRBV30	.	TRBJ1-5	CAWSGTGRNQPQHF	TGTGCCTGGAGTGGGACTGGTAGGAATCAGCCCCAGCATTTT
TRBD2	TRBV5-1	.	TRBJ2-5	CASSLVGSGGQETQYF	TGCGCCAGCAGCTTGGTTGGTAGCGGGGGGCAAGAGACCCAGTACTTC
TRBD1	TRBV28	once	TRBJ2-3	CASSLSPGGDTQYF	TGTGCCAGCAGTTTGTCGCCAGGGGGAGATACGCAGTATTTT
.	TRBV29-1	.	TRBJ2-2	CSVEDPRGNTGELFF	TGCAGCGTTGAAGACCCGCGGGGAAACACCGGGGAGCTGTTTTTT
.	TRBV5-4	.	TRBJ1-2	CASSLERVWGYTF	TGTGCCAGCAGCTTGGAACGGGTATGGGGCTACACCTTC
TRBD2	TRBV18	.	TRBJ2-7	CASSLTFAGGSYEQYF	TGTGCCAGCTCCCTCACGTTTGCGGGGGGTTCTTACGAGCAGTACTTC
TRBD1	TRBV5-1	few	TRBJ1-6	CASSLGGQLNSPLHF	TGCGCCAGCAGCTTGGGGGGACAGCTGAATTCACCCCTCCACTTT
TRBD1	TRBV6-1	few	TRBJ1-2	CASSERDRVGGYTF	TGTGCCAGCAGTGAACGGGACAGGGTAGGCGGCTACACCTTC
TRBD1	TRBV9	.	TRBJ1-4	CASSKRTGGEEKLFF	TGTGCCAGCAGCAAAAGGACAGGGGGCGAGGAAAAACTGTTTTTT
TRBD2	TRBV6-5	.	TRBJ2-3	CASSYSPSGEGTQYF	TGTGCCAGCAGTTACAGTCCTAGCGGGGAGGGTACGCAGTATTTT